The rows below give T cell receptor beta chains drawn from one sample of a study of cytomegalovirus exposure and HLA in healthy donors. Generated by immunoSEQ multiplex PCR, the TCRdb table keeps only in-frame clones and is missing some. In the table there are 69,000 or so clones, about three quarters of which are singletons. The sequenced material came from PBMCs. These TCRs come from a man aged 18 to 30 in good health and CMV-seronegative. Both conserved end residues are part of each CDR3. The order of the fields is clone size, V gene, J gene, D gene, CDR3 DNA, CDR3 protein. A D gene is named only where the DNA matches it firmly. Some rows mark clone size as missing; the rest say once, few, many or name a class of expanded clone.

clone size: few
V gene: TRBV9
J gene: TRBJ2-1
D gene: TRBD2
CDR3 DNA: TGTGCCAGCAGTGAGGGACTAGCGGGGGATACCTCCTACAATGAGCAGTTCTTC
CDR3 protein: CASSEGLAGDTSYNEQFF

clone size: once
V gene: TRBV9
J gene: TRBJ2-3
D gene: NA
CDR3 DNA: TGTGCCAGCAGCGTCACGGCGGGGCCCGGCACAGATACGCAGTATTTT
CDR3 protein: CASSVTAGPGTDTQYF

clone size: NA
V gene: TRBV6-1
J gene: TRBJ2-3
D gene: TRBD1
CDR3 DNA: TGTGCCAGCAGTGAATCCAGGACAGGCCACACAGATACGCAGTATTTT
CDR3 protein: CASSESRTGHTDTQYF

clone size: NA
V gene: TRBV2
J gene: TRBJ1-5
D gene: NA
CDR3 DNA: TGTGCCAGCAGTGAAACGGCGGGGCAGCCCCAGCATTTT
CDR3 protein: CASSETAGQPQHF

clone size: NA
V gene: TRBV28
J gene: TRBJ1-6
D gene: TRBD1
CDR3 DNA: TGTGCCAGCAGTTTGGACAGGGTGTACTCACCCCTCCACTTT
CDR3 protein: CASSLDRVYSPLHF

clone size: few
V gene: TRBV6-1
J gene: TRBJ1-1
D gene: NA
CDR3 DNA: TGTGCCAGCAGTGGGTGGACAGCTCCCTCGAGGACTGAAGCTTTCTTT
CDR3 protein: CASSGWTAPSRTEAFF

clone size: NA
V gene: TRBV19
J gene: TRBJ2-3
D gene: NA
CDR3 DNA: TGTGCCCAGCTGACCTTCGCACAGGGGGGGGGAGATACGCAGTATTTT
CDR3 protein: CAQLTFAQGGGDTQYF

clone size: NA
V gene: TRBV20-1
J gene: TRBJ2-1
D gene: NA
CDR3 DNA: TGCAGTGCTACAGGGAATGAGCAGTTCTTC
CDR3 protein: CSATGNEQFF

clone size: once
V gene: TRBV7-2
J gene: TRBJ2-1
D gene: NA
CDR3 DNA: TGTGCCAGCAGCTCTAAGCCCTACAATGAGCAGTTCTTC
CDR3 protein: CASSSKPYNEQFF

clone size: NA
V gene: TRBV7-9
J gene: TRBJ2-5
D gene: NA
CDR3 DNA: TGTGCCAGCAACGGAGTGGCCCAAGAGACCCAGTACTTC
CDR3 protein: CASNGVAQETQYF

clone size: once
V gene: TRBV6-5
J gene: TRBJ1-3
D gene: NA
CDR3 DNA: TGTGCCAGCAGTTCTATTTTCGGAGGGGTAGGAAACACCATATATTTT
CDR3 protein: CASSSIFGGVGNTIYF

clone size: NA
V gene: TRBV5-1
J gene: TRBJ2-1
D gene: TRBD2
CDR3 DNA: TGCGCCAGCAGCCCTAGCGGGGGGCGGTTCTCCTACAATGAGCAGTTCTTC
CDR3 protein: CASSPSGGRFSYNEQFF

clone size: NA
V gene: TRBV6-5
J gene: TRBJ1-2
D gene: NA
CDR3 DNA: TGTGCCAGCAGTTGGGGAGGAGGGGTAAATGGCTGCACCTTC
CDR3 protein: CASSWGGGVNGCTF

clone size: NA
V gene: TRBV28
J gene: TRBJ1-2
D gene: NA
CDR3 DNA: TGTGCCAGCAGTTTTACCGGGAACTATGGCTACACCTTC
CDR3 protein: CASSFTGNYGYTF

clone size: NA
V gene: TRBV5-1
J gene: TRBJ1-4
D gene: NA
CDR3 DNA: TGCGCCAGCAGCCCGCGGGCTGCAACTAATGAAAAACTGTTTTTT
CDR3 protein: CASSPRAATNEKLFF

clone size: NA
V gene: TRBV29-1
J gene: TRBJ1-2
D gene: NA
CDR3 DNA: TGCAGCGTTGTGCGGTTTGGGGGCGCCCCTGACTATGGCTACACCTTC
CDR3 protein: CSVVRFGGAPDYGYTF

clone size: NA
V gene: TRBV7-2
J gene: TRBJ2-3
D gene: TRBD2
CDR3 DNA: TGTGCCAGCAGCGACGGACAGCGGGGGGCCACAGATACGCAGTATTTT
CDR3 protein: CASSDGQRGATDTQYF

clone size: NA
V gene: TRBV9
J gene: TRBJ1-4
D gene: NA
CDR3 DNA: TGTGCCAGCAGCGTTTCCGGGGGAAGGGAAAAACTGTTTTTT
CDR3 protein: CASSVSGGREKLFF

clone size: once
V gene: TRBV7-3
J gene: TRBJ2-5
D gene: TRBD1
CDR3 DNA: TGTGCCAGCAGCTTGGGACAGGGGGCCGAGGAGACCCAGTACTTC
CDR3 protein: CASSLGQGAEETQYF

clone size: NA
V gene: TRBV19
J gene: TRBJ2-1
D gene: NA
CDR3 DNA: TGTGCCAGAAAAGACAGTGCATCCTACAATGAACAGTTCTTC
CDR3 protein: CARKDSASYNEQFF

clone size: once
V gene: TRBV10-2
J gene: TRBJ1-2
D gene: NA
CDR3 DNA: TGCGCCAGCAGCGACAATTCGGGGGGGGGCGATGGCTACACCTTC
CDR3 protein: CASSDNSGGGDGYTF

clone size: NA
V gene: TRBV5-4
J gene: TRBJ2-5
D gene: NA
CDR3 DNA: TGTGCCAGCAGCTTGGCTTCCGGGTTGGCCGAGACCCAGTACTTC
CDR3 protein: CASSLASGLAETQYF

clone size: NA
V gene: TRBV6-6
J gene: TRBJ1-3
D gene: NA
CDR3 DNA: TGTGCCAGCAGTTACGAGGGAGTCTCTGGAAACACCATATATTTT
CDR3 protein: CASSYEGVSGNTIYF

clone size: NA
V gene: TRBV6-1
J gene: TRBJ1-3
D gene: TRBD1
CDR3 DNA: TGTGCCAGCAGTGAAGGACAGGGTGGAAACACCATATATTTT
CDR3 protein: CASSEGQGGNTIYF

clone size: few
V gene: TRBV5-4
J gene: TRBJ2-5
D gene: TRBD2
CDR3 DNA: TGTGCCAGCAGCAGCGGGACCCAGCGGGAGACCCAGTACTTC
CDR3 protein: CASSSGTQRETQYF